Below are 14 T cell receptor beta chains sequenced from a single sample in a study of T cell repertoires in cytomegalovirus infection. One entry per CDR3 protein, called by TCRdb with MiXCR from the reads. The sample lists some 350,000 distinct CDR3 sequences, about 34% occurring once. These receptors have no known antigen. The source material was cultured PBMCs, sampled from culture after CMV antigen stimulation. These receptor sequences come from a human donor in good health (CMV status not recorded). Some clones in this sample may be carry-over from other donors' samples.

A few counts support this clonotype. J is TRBJ1-4 and V is TRBV28; maybe TRBD1 (5 bases). Per germline, CDR1 MDHEN and CDR2 SYDVKM. The CDR3 totals 15 residues. The V end lost 5 bases, the J end lost 5 bases, and 15 bases lay between the germline ends. The CDR3 loop is CASSLTGRRNEKLFF. CDR3 in DNA: TGTGCCAGCAGTCTTACAGGTCGGCGCAATGAAAAACTGTTTTTT.

The V and J genes are TRBV7-2 and TRBJ2-7; D is perhaps TRBD1 (6 bases). Per the germline V gene, CDR1 is SGHTA and CDR2 is FQGNSA. The length of the CDR3 is 12 residues. Trimming removed 0 bases from V and 10 bases from J, with 10 bases in between. In DNA, the CDR3 is TGTGCCAGCAGCTTAGCGGCAGGGGAACAGTACGTC. Translation: CASSLAAGEQYV.

The chain recombines TRBV24-1 with TRBJ1-5; unclear D gene. The CDR3 spans 15 residues. V shed 7 bases and J shed 5 bases, with 17 bases lying between them. Per the germline V gene, CDR1 is KGHDR and CDR2 is SFDVKD. CDR3 DNA: TGTGCCACCAGCGACCGGGATTCTCCCTATCAGCCCCAGCATTTT. Amino acid sequence: CATSDRDSPYQPQHF.

The chain combines TRBV13 with TRBJ2-2; D is ambiguous. Looked up from germline, CDR1 is PRHDT and CDR2 is FYEKMQ (reference sequence). V lost 1 base and J lost 6, with 6 bases in between. The CDR3 runs 13 residues. The CDR3 DNA reads as TGTGCCAGCAGCTTAGAAGCCGCCGGGGAGCTGTTTTTT. Its translation: CASSLEAAGELFF.

V usage is TRBV19 and J usage is TRBJ2-1; 8 bases map to TRBD2. J lost 7 bases, V lost 1 base, and 9 bases had no gene match. Germline CDR1 reads LNHDA; CDR2 reads SQIVND (reference sequence). This CDR3 has 16 residues. CDR3 protein: CASSIGPAGAKNEQFF. The CDR3 coding sequence is TGTGCCAGTAGTATAGGACCAGCGGGAGCTAAAAATGAGCAGTTCTTC.

This clonotype was detected a few times. The rearrangement joins TRBV6-6 to TRBJ2-7; 9 bases are shared with TRBD1. Germline V gene data show CDR1 as MNHNY and CDR2 as SVGAGI (reference sequence). This CDR3 has 15 amino acids. The V segment lost 6 bases and the J segment 1 base; nucleotides outside the gene matches: 7. This chain's CDR3 is CASRPGQGFSYEQYF. The CDR3 bases are TGTGCCAGCAGACCGGGACAGGGCTTTTCCTACGAGCAGTACTTC.

This chain links TRBV27 with TRBJ2-5; no definite D call. CDR3 size: 15 residues. Germline values: CDR1 MNHEY, CDR2 SMNVEV (reference sequence). V was cut by 1 base and J by 2 bases, with 11 bases left in between. This CDR3 is CASSLYWSLQETQYF. The CDR3 coding sequence is TGTGCCAGCAGTTTATACTGGTCCTTACAAGAGACCCAGTACTTC.

The genes are TRBV2 and TRBJ2-7; TRBD2 aligns across 9 bases. This CDR3 has 12 amino acids. In germline, CDR1 is SNHLY, CDR2 FYNNEI. J gave up 7 bases and V 8 bases, and 6 bases lay outside the gene matches. CDR3 loop: CASLLAGFEQYV. DNA of the CDR3: TGTGCCAGCCTGCTAGCGGGATTTGAGCAGTACGTC.

This clonotype showed up many times. The chain couples TRBV7-6 to TRBJ2-1; 8 nucleotides match TRBD2. Germline values: CDR1 SGHVS, CDR2 FNYEAQ. The ends lost 1 base at V and 6 bases at J; junction bases unmatched: 8. The CDR3 loop spans 16 amino acids. The DNA for the CDR3 is TGTGCCAGCAGCTTAGAAGCGGGAGCGGGGACCAATGAGCAGTTCTTC. This sequence encodes CASSLEAGAGTNEQFF.

This clonotype was counted between two and nine times. The chain combines TRBV12-3 or TRBV12-4 with TRBJ2-5; 14 nucleotides agree with TRBD2. The trim removed 6 bases at V and 5 bases at J, leaving 8 bases unmatched. This CDR3 comprises 16 residues. CDR3 amino acids: CASRSGTSGSGETQYF. CDR3 DNA sequence: TGTGCCAGCAGATCGGGGACTAGCGGGAGCGGTGAGACCCAGTACTTC.

This chain links TRBV30 with TRBJ2-3; weak D call: TRBD1 (5 bases). This CDR3 comprises 12 residues. V gave up 0 bases and J gave up 4 bases, with 5 bases separating them. CDR1 and CDR2 (germline): GTSNPN, SVGIG (reference sequence). The DNA for the CDR3 is TGTGCCTGGAGTGTAGGGGCAGATACGCAGTATTTT. As protein: CAWSVGADTQYF.

The table lists this clonotype with a count of one. V and J are TRBV28 and TRBJ2-7; 7 nucleotides match TRBD2. There are 15 residues in the CDR3. Germline V gene sequence: CDR1 MDHEN, CDR2 SYDVKM. J gave up 3 bases and V 4 bases, and 9 bases lay outside the gene matches. Here the CDR3 DNA reads TGTGCCAGCAGTTCGACCGGGAGGCCGTACTACGAGCAGTACGTC. Amino acids: CASSSTGRPYYEQYV.

This clonotype was seen only a few times. The chain combines TRBV20-1 with TRBJ1-1; 10 bases match TRBD1. Germline V gene sequence: CDR1 DFQATT, CDR2 SNEGSKA (reference sequence). After removal of 0 bases from V and 3 bases from J, the junction contained 7 bases not matched to a gene. The CDR3 is 16 residues long. The CDR3 loop reads CSARDPTGGSDTEAFF. CDR3 sequence (DNA): TGCAGTGCTAGAGACCCGACAGGGGGCTCGGACACTGAAGCTTTCTTT.

This chain uses TRBV28 with TRBJ2-1; D is unclear. The germline CDR1 and CDR2 sequences are MDHEN and SYDVKM. This CDR3 region has 14 residues. V gave up 7 bases and J gave up 8 bases, with 18 bases separating them. The CDR3 DNA sequence: TGTGCCAGCACAACCAGACGGGTTACGGATGAGCAGTTCTTC. Its protein is CASTTRRVTDEQFF.